The TCR beta chain described here comes from a study of CD8+ T cells in alopecia areata. Study summary: In an open-label trial, patients got 5 to 10 mg tofacitinib twice daily.

Treatment defined: oral pan-JAK inhibitor, 5-10 mg twice daily. Study observations and caveats: TCRs were shared less clearly across patients than in mice, possibly for HLA-related reasons. Clonality was higher in lesional than normal scalp, especially in alopecia totalis/universalis.

A word on this clone: The antigen remains undetermined.

Per germline, CDR1 MGHRA and CDR2 YSYEKL. The CDR3 has 17 residues. V lost 0 bases to trimming and J lost 5 bases, with 18 bases between them. Reverse transcribed after extraction, RNA yielded cDNA as the sequencing template. The data were produced by immunoSEQ multiplex PCR, yet TCRdb's version contains in-frame clones alone and is incomplete. Of 95,000 to 110,000 clones listed, just over 85% are singletons. Sequencing used CD8+ T cells sorted from blood, obtained between weeks 30 and 35, from a patient treated with tofacitinib. The sequence was collected from a human donor with alopecia areata. This chain uses TRBV4-1 with TRBJ2-3; a possible D gene is TRBD2 (6 bases). DNA for the CDR3: TGCGCCAGCAGCCAAGAGCCCCGATCGGGGGTGCAAGATACGCAGTATTTT. Translated, it gives CASSQEPRSGVQDTQYF.